The rows below give T cell receptor beta chains drawn from one sample of a study of neurological immune-mediated disorders. TCRdb re-called the 5' RACE reads through MiXCR, storing one row per CDR3 protein. The sample consists of about 55,000 distinct CDR3 sequences, around 3.6% of them appearing once. The sequencing input was PBMCs. The receptors come from a man aged 25-45 years with multiple sclerosis. Both conserved end residues are part of each CDR3. Fields, in order: J gene, D gene, clone size, V gene, CDR3 protein, CDR3 DNA. The D gene is left open where the match is weak. Clone size is given for some rows only: seen once, a few or many times, or a class if the clone is expanded.

TRBJ1-5,TRBD1,NA,TRBV7-2,CASSLGQGAGQPQHF,TGTGCCAGCAGCTTAGGACAGGGGGCAGGTCAGCCCCAGCATTTT
TRBJ2-3,TRBD1,many,TRBV12-3/TRBV12-4,CASSLQGAMADTQYF,TGTGCCAGCAGTTTACAGGGGGCAATGGCAGATACGCAGTATTTT
TRBJ2-2,NA,many,TRBV4-2,CASSQESSTGELFF,TGTGCCAGCAGCCAAGAAAGCTCCACCGGGGAGCTGTTTTTT
TRBJ1-5,NA,NA,TRBV2,CASSTSGQPQHF,TGTGCCAGCAGTACGTCCGGTCAGCCCCAGCATTTT
TRBJ1-2,TRBD1,many,TRBV20-1,CSAAQGTSNYGYTF,TGCAGTGCTGCACAGGGGACATCTAACTATGGCTACACCTTC
TRBJ2-3,NA,many,TRBV7-9,CASTLSIGSWQYF,TGTGCCAGCACCCTAAGTATAGGGAGTTGGCAGTATTTT
TRBJ2-7,TRBD1,many,TRBV10-2,CASSEGQVYEQYF,TGCGCCAGCAGTGAGGGACAGGTCTACGAGCAGTACTTC
TRBJ2-3,NA,many,TRBV5-1,CASSFRRPSTDTQYF,TGCGCCAGCAGCTTTCGGCGTCCTAGCACAGATACGCAGTATTTT
TRBJ2-7,NA,many,TRBV20-1,CSARDRRYEQYF,TGCAGTGCTAGGGACAGACGGTACGAGCAGTACTTC
TRBJ1-5,NA,many,TRBV4-1,CASSQEGTGGGSRPQHF,TGCGCCAGCAGCCAAGAGGGGACCGGGGGGGGCTCGAGGCCCCAGCATTTT
TRBJ1-1,TRBD1,many,TRBV5-1,CASSLVGQGTEAFF,TGCGCCAGCAGCTTGGTGGGACAGGGAACTGAAGCTTTCTTT
TRBJ1-4,NA,many,TRBV20-1,CSASFRDREKLFF,TGCAGTGCTAGTTTCCGGGATAGAGAAAAACTGTTTTTT
TRBJ1-1,NA,many,TRBV12-3/TRBV12-4,CASSLSRIGTEAFF,TGTGCCAGCAGTTTGTCTAGAATCGGCACTGAAGCTTTCTTT
TRBJ1-5,NA,many,TRBV29-1,CSVPSKWSNQPQHF,TGCAGCGTTCCATCTAAGTGGAGCAATCAGCCCCAGCATTTT
TRBJ1-3,NA,many,TRBV15,CATSRAGYSGNTIYF,TGTGCCACCAGCAGAGCCGGGTATTCTGGAAACACCATATATTTT
TRBJ2-5,NA,many,TRBV12-3/TRBV12-4,CASRRGGESETQYF,TGTGCCAGCAGGCGGGGCGGGGAGTCAGAGACCCAGTACTTC
TRBJ2-7,NA,many,TRBV7-2,CASSLNWSDEQYF,TGTGCCAGCAGCTTAAATTGGAGTGACGAGCAGTACTTC
TRBJ2-7,NA,many,TRBV5-6,CASSFGVPSSYEQYF,TGTGCCAGCAGCTTTGGGGTCCCAAGCTCCTACGAGCAGTACTTC
TRBJ2-7,NA,many,TRBV12-3/TRBV12-4,CASRPTGNYEQYF,TGTGCCAGCAGACCCACAGGGAACTACGAGCAGTACTTC
TRBJ2-1,TRBD2,many,TRBV3-1,CASSVTSGRNEQFF,TGTGCCAGCAGCGTTACTAGCGGGAGAAATGAGCAGTTCTTC
TRBJ1-2,NA,NA,TRBV6-5,CASSSCRDGYTF,TGTGCCAGCAGTTCCTGCCGGGATGGCTACACCTTT
TRBJ1-1,NA,few,TRBV10-3,CAISEGVGTSTEAFF,TGTGCCATCAGTGAAGGAGTAGGGACAAGCACTGAAGCTTTCTTT
TRBJ1-2,NA,many,TRBV12-3/TRBV12-4,CASSLYRYGNGYTF,TGTGCCAGCAGTTTATATCGGTATGGGAATGGCTACACCTTC
TRBJ1-2,TRBD1,many,TRBV12-3/TRBV12-4,CASSPRTGKDGYTF,TGTGCCAGCAGTCCACGGACAGGGAAGGATGGCTACACCTTC